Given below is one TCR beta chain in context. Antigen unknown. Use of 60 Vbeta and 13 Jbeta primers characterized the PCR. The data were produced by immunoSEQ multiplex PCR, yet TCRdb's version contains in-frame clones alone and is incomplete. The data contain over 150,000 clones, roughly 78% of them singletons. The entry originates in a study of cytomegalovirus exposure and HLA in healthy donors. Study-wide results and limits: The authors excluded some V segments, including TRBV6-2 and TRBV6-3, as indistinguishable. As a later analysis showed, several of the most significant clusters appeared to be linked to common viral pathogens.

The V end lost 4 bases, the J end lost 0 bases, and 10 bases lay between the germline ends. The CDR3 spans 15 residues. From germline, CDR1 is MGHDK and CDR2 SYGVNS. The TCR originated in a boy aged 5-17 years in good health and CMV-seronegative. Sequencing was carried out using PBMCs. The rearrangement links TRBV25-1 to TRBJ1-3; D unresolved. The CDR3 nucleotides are TGTGCCAGCAGTGGGTATCGGGACTCTGGAAACACCATATATTTT. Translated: CASSGYRDSGNTIYF.